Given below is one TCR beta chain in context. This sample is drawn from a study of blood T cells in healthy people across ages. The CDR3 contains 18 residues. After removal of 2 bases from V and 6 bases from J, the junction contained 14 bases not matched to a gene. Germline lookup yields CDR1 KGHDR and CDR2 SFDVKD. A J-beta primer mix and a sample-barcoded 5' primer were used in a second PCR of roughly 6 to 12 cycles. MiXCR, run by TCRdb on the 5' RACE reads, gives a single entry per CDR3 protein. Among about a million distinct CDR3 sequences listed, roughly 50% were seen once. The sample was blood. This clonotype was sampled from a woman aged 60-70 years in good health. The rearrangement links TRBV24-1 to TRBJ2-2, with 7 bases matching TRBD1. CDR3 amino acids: CATSDWVFQGVLAGELFF. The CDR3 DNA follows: TGTGCCACCAGTGATTGGGTCTTCCAGGGGGTCCTGGCCGGGGAGCTGTTTTTT.